These 17 T cell receptor beta chains were sequenced from one sample in a study of T cell responses to AZD1222 COVID-19 vaccine. Sequencing used immunoSEQ multiplex PCR; TCRdb keeps in-frame clones, though not all of them. Among about 76,000 clones listed, roughly 90% were seen once. The material was peripheral blood, obtained on day 0 of AZD1222 vaccination. The receptors stem from an adult in good health.

The chain links TRBV7-2 to TRBJ1-6, with D unclear. V was shortened by 4 bases and J by 7 bases, with 8 bases between the two germline ends. This CDR3 comprises 13 residues. Germline V gene lookup returns CDR1 SGHTA and CDR2 FQGNSA. The DNA of the CDR3 is TGTGCCAGCAGCTCTGGGGTGAATTCACCCCTCCACTTT. It translates to CASSSGVNSPLHF.

The genes are TRBV5-1 and TRBJ2-5, with unresolved D. Trimming pared 4 bases from V and 4 bases from J, leaving 5 bases between. The CDR3 sequence is 11 residues long. Germline V gene sequence: CDR1 SGHRS, CDR2 YFSETQ. CDR3: CASSPGETQYF. The CDR3 nucleotides are TGCGCCAGCAGCCCGGGAGAGACCCAGTACTTC.

The V call is TRBV5-6, the J call TRBJ2-7, with TRBD2 matching over 9 bases. With 3 bases clipped from V and 6 bases from J, the junction kept 10 bases outside the gene matches. The germline V gene encodes CDR1 SGHDT and CDR2 YYEEEE. The CDR3 is 15 residues long. CDR3 in amino acids: CASSSGGRAVFEQYF. CDR3 coding DNA: TGTGCCAGCAGCTCGGGCGGGAGGGCCGTGTTCGAGCAGTACTTC.

The chain uses TRBV15 and TRBJ1-3; no clear D. Trimming pared 0 bases from V and 4 bases from J, leaving 10 bases between. Germline loops: CDR1 LNHNV, CDR2 YYDKDF (reference sequence). There are 15 residues in the CDR3. CDR3 bases: TGTGCCACCAGCAGAGACAGGCCGGTAGGAAACACCATATATTTT. Encoded protein: CATSRDRPVGNTIYF.

The chain combines TRBV28 with TRBJ1-2; 8 nucleotides agree with TRBD1. Germline loops: CDR1 MDHEN, CDR2 SYDVKM. This CDR3 has 17 residues. Trimming took 5 bases from V and 4 from J; bases not matched to a gene: 15. The chain's CDR3 is CASSPQRTQGVSYGYTF. CDR3 sequence (DNA): TGTGCCAGCAGTCCACAAAGAACACAGGGGGTGAGCTATGGCTACACCTTC.

This clone was observed once. The chain has TRBV5-4 and TRBJ2-2, with 7 bases identical to TRBD2. This CDR3 has 14 amino acids. Unmatched junction bases numbered 7, after V lost 4 bases and J lost 7 bases. CDR1 SGHNT and CDR2 YYREEE come from the germline V gene (reference sequence). The CDR3 DNA is TGTGCCAGCAGCCGCCGTCCGGGGGGCGGGGAGCTGTTTTTT. Translating gives CASSRRPGGGELFF.

V and J are TRBV7-3 and TRBJ2-2; D is unresolved. CDR1 and CDR2 from the germline V gene are SGHTA and FQGTGA. Trimming took off 1 base at V and 0 bases at J, with 9 bases between the two ends. This CDR3 comprises 16 residues. This CDR3 reads CASSLMATSNTGELFF. CDR3 in DNA: TGTGCCAGCAGCTTAATGGCCACCTCGAACACCGGGGAGCTGTTTTTT.

The V and J genes are TRBV27 and TRBJ1-1, with D maybe TRBD1 (5 bases). The CDR3 contains 15 residues. V lost 5 bases, J lost 2 bases, and 15 bases lay in between. Germline loops: CDR1 MNHEY, CDR2 SMNVEV (reference sequence). DNA for the CDR3: TGTGCCAGCAGTAACCCTCCGGGGCGCAACACTGAAGCTTTCTTT. It encodes CASSNPPGRNTEAFF.

This rearrangement joins TRBV2 to TRBJ1-5; D is unresolved. The CDR3 has 13 amino acids. The V and J ends lost 7 bases and 3 bases respectively, with 10 bases between them. Looked up from germline, CDR1 is SNHLY and CDR2 is FYNNEI. The CDR3 DNA is TGTGCCAGCACCCGTAACCTCAATCAGCCCCAGCATTTT. This encodes CASTRNLNQPQHF.

There are a few counts of this clone. V and J are TRBV30 and TRBJ1-6, with a weak D call TRBD1 (6 bases). V shed 4 bases and J shed 10 bases, with 23 bases lying between them. The CDR3 runs 16 residues. Germline V lookup: CDR1 GTSNPN, CDR2 SVGIG (reference sequence). CDR3 in amino acids: CAWTLNYGGLGSPLHF. CDR3 in DNA: TGTGCCTGGACCCTCAATTATGGGGGGCTCGGGTCACCCCTCCACTTT.

V and J are TRBV7-2 and TRBJ1-5; D remains ambiguous. The V end was cut by 6 bases, the J end by 5 bases, with 11 bases between. Per the germline V gene, CDR1 is SGHTA and CDR2 is FQGNSA. CDR3 length: 13 residues. The CDR3 is CASSTTVDQPQHF. CDR3 nucleotide sequence: TGTGCCAGCAGTACGACGGTAGATCAGCCCCAGCATTTT.

The chain uses TRBV7-3 and TRBJ2-1, with D unresolved. The germline V gene encodes CDR1 SGHTA and CDR2 FQGTGA. Between the trimmed V and J ends, which lost 4 bases and 3 bases, there was a span of 13 bases. This CDR3 is built from 15 residues. CDR3 residues: CASSSRISIYNEQFF. The CDR3 coding sequence is TGTGCCAGCAGCTCCCGAATTTCCATCTACAATGAGCAGTTCTTC.

The chain recombines TRBV5-1 with TRBJ1-1; 11 nucleotides align to TRBD1. Germline V lookup: CDR1 SGHRS, CDR2 YFSETQ. The length of the CDR3 is 15 residues. J lost 1 base, V lost 8 bases, and 7 bases had no gene match. The CDR3 region is CASSGQGAPNTEAFF. The CDR3 bases are TGCGCCAGTTCCGGACAGGGGGCGCCGAACACTGAAGCTTTCTTT. The full variable domain, with the rest looked up from reference TRBV5-1 and TRBJ1-1, is KAGVTQTPRYLIKTRGQQVTLSCSPISGHRSVSWYQQTPGQGLQFLFEYFSETQRNKGNFPGRFSGRQFSNSRSEMNVSTLELGDSALYLCASSGQGAPNTEAFFGQGTRLTVV.

The chain is built from TRBV7-9 and TRBJ1-2; D is perhaps TRBD1 (5 bases). V was clipped by 1 base and J by 4 bases, with 13 bases between them. The CDR3 consists of 15 residues. CDR1 SEHNR and CDR2 FQNEAQ come from the germline V gene (reference sequence). CDR3: CASSLDLGDAYGYTF. In DNA, the CDR3 is TGTGCCAGCAGCTTAGACTTAGGGGATGCCTATGGCTACACCTTC. The complete variable domain, with remaining parts taken from reference TRBV7-9 and TRBJ1-2, reads DTGVSQNPRHKITKRGQNVTFRCDPISEHNRLYWYRQTLGQGPEFLTYFQNEAQLEKSRLLSDRFSAERPKGSFSTLEIQRTEQGDSAMYLCASSLDLGDAYGYTFGSGTRLTVV.

The CDR3: CASEDEKLFF. For the CDR3, the DNA is TGTGCCAGCGAGGATGAAAAACTGTTTTTT. This sequence joins TRBV6-6 and TRBJ1-4, with D uncertain. V was trimmed by 8 bases and J by 6 bases, leaving 4 bases between them. There are 10 residues in the CDR3. Germline V gene data show CDR1 as MNHNY and CDR2 as SVGAGI (reference sequence).

This sequence joins TRBV11-2 and TRBJ1-2; the D is unclear. CDR1 is SGHAT and CDR2 is FQNNGV in the germline V gene. The germline V and J ends were trimmed by 8 bases and 5 bases, with 12 bases remaining between them. The CDR3 is 12 residues long. CDR3 sequence reads: CASVGLRYGYTF. Here the CDR3 DNA reads TGTGCCAGCGTCGGACTTCGGTATGGCTACACCTTC.

This clone has a single count. This chain uses TRBV13 with TRBJ2-7; D may match TRBD1 or TRBD2 (6 bases each). The CDR3 runs 14 residues. Germline V CDR1 and CDR2: PRHDT, FYEKMQ (reference sequence). Between the trimmed V and J ends, which lost 5 bases and 2 bases, there was a span of 13 bases. The CDR3 coding sequence is TGTGCCAGCAGCCAAGGACGGGGGCCCTACGAGCAGTACTTC. Translation: CASSQGRGPYEQYF.